The rows below give T cell receptor beta chains drawn from one sample of a study of T cell responses to AZD1222 COVID-19 vaccine. Clones were sequenced by immunoSEQ multiplex PCR, and TCRdb holds only the in-frame ones, with some missing. The table lists 98,000 or so clones, 88% of them singletons. This specimen consisted of peripheral blood, obtained on day 0 of AZD1222 vaccination. The source is an adult in good health. CDR3s include the opening cysteine and the closing phenylalanine or tryptophan. D genes are given only for firm matches. Size is stated for part of the rows, as once, few or many counts, or as a class when the clone is expanded.

TRBV27	-	-	TRBJ2-7	CASSLSGRGNEQYF	TGTGCCAGCAGTTTATCTGGCAGGGGCAACGAGCAGTACTTC
TRBV4-3	-	TRBD1	TRBJ2-2	CASSQATGGGTGELFF	TGCGCCAGCAGCCAGGCCACAGGGGGCGGGACCGGGGAGCTGTTTTTT
TRBV6-2/TRBV6-3	-	-	TRBJ1-2	CASSPDYGYTF	TGTGCCAGCAGTCCGGATTATGGCTACACCTTC
TRBV29-1	-	-	TRBJ1-4	CSVDVSGTYEKLFF	TGCAGCGTTGACGTAAGCGGGACTTATGAAAAACTGTTTTTT
TRBV27	-	-	TRBJ1-5	CASSLRENQPQHF	TGTGCCAGCAGTTTAAGGGAGAATCAGCCCCAGCATTTT
TRBV15	-	-	TRBJ2-5	CATSRGGTPQETQYF	TGTGCCACCAGCAGAGGAGGGACTCCACAAGAGACCCAGTACTTC
TRBV27	-	-	TRBJ2-1	CASSLDPDSYNEQFF	TGTGCCAGCAGTTTGGATCCGGACTCCTACAATGAGCAGTTCTTC
TRBV20-1	-	TRBD2	TRBJ2-1	CSASLVAGSSSYNEQFF	TGCAGTGCTAGTTTAGTAGCGGGATCCAGCTCCTACAATGAGCAGTTCTTC
TRBV3-1/TRBV3-2	-	-	TRBJ1-3	CASSQVGGADTIYF	TGTGCCAGCAGCCAAGTAGGGGGGGCTGACACCATATATTTT
TRBV10-2	-	TRBD2	TRBJ2-7	CASSDSIGGGRGYEQYF	TGCGCCAGCAGTGACTCTATTGGGGGGGGAAGAGGGTACGAGCAGTACTTC
TRBV4-2	-	-	TRBJ2-7	CASSQGPYDLHEQYF	TGTGCCAGCAGCCAAGGGCCCTACGATCTCCACGAGCAGTACTTC
TRBV4-3	-	TRBD2	TRBJ2-1	CASSQGPAGPRDEQFF	TGCGCCAGCAGCCAAGGTCCAGCGGGACCCCGGGATGAGCAGTTCTTC
TRBV28	-	-	TRBJ1-3	CASSSRSGNTIYF	TGTGCCAGCAGTAGTAGATCTGGAAACACCATATATTTT
TRBV4-1	-	-	TRBJ2-7	CASSQDGPWYEQYF	TGCGCCAGCAGCCAAGATGGGCCTTGGTACGAGCAGTACTTC
TRBV11-1	-	-	TRBJ2-7	CASSLGGSSEQYF	TGTGCCAGCAGCTTAGGCGGGTCGTCCGAGCAGTACTTC
TRBV29-1	few	TRBD1	TRBJ1-1	CSVGGQGDEAFF	TGCAGCGTTGGGGGACAGGGGGATGAAGCTTTCTTT
TRBV6-5	-	TRBD2	TRBJ2-3	CASSRGGLAADTQYF	TGTGCCAGCAGTCGGGGGGGACTAGCGGCAGATACGCAGTATTTT
TRBV2	-	-	TRBJ1-4	CASRRVSTNEKLFF	TGTGCCAGCCGGAGGGTTTCAACTAATGAAAAACTGTTTTTT
TRBV29-1	-	-	TRBJ2-7	CSGKPRVPHSYEQYF	TGCAGCGGGAAGCCACGGGTCCCACATTCCTACGAGCAGTACTTC
TRBV14	-	-	TRBJ2-7	CASSQIWGHLYEQYF	TGTGCCAGCAGCCAAATTTGGGGACATCTCTACGAGCAGTACTTC
TRBV27	-	-	TRBJ2-1	CASSWDLSSYNEQFF	TGTGCCAGCAGTTGGGATCTGAGCTCCTACAATGAGCAGTTCTTC
TRBV6-5	-	TRBD1	TRBJ2-7	CASSYRGTGSGEQYF	TGTGCCAGCAGTTACCGTGGGACAGGGTCGGGCGAGCAGTACTTC
TRBV23-1	-	TRBD2	TRBJ2-1	CASSQSGLVPYNEQFF	TGCGCCAGCAGTCAATCAGGACTAGTTCCCTACAATGAGCAGTTCTTC
TRBV7-8	-	-	TRBJ1-5	CASSLGLINQPQHF	TGTGCCAGCAGCTTGGGACTCATCAATCAGCCCCAGCATTTT
TRBV6-1	-	-	TRBJ2-3	CASSESYGRSTDTQYF	TGTGCCAGCAGTGAATCATACGGCCGCAGCACAGATACGCAGTATTTT
TRBV28	-	-	TRBJ2-1	CASSLEAGRPLYNEQFF	TGTGCCAGCAGTTTAGAAGCGGGTCGCCCCCTTTACAATGAGCAGTTCTTC
TRBV6-2/TRBV6-3	few	TRBD1	TRBJ1-4	CASSQQGGLKKLFF	TGTGCCAGCAGCCAACAGGGGGGGCTGAAAAAACTGTTTTTT
TRBV24-1	-	-	TRBJ1-5	CATSGTSEPPYQPQHF	TGTGCCACCAGTGGGACCTCGGAGCCCCCCTATCAGCCCCAGCATTTT
TRBV7-2	-	-	TRBJ1-2	CASSSSAGDGYTF	TGTGCCAGCAGTAGTTCGGCGGGTGATGGCTACACCTTC
TRBV27	-	-	TRBJ2-1	CASSLQGLAYNEQFF	TGTGCCAGCAGTCTCCAAGGGCTAGCCTACAATGAGCAGTTCTTC
TRBV5-4	-	-	TRBJ2-7	CASSREVYGFYEQYF	TGTGCCAGCAGTCGCGAAGTCTACGGTTTCTACGAGCAGTACTTC
TRBV4-3	-	TRBD1	TRBJ2-4	CASSQDPLSTGTGRVVLF	TGCGCCAGCAGCCAAGATCCACTTTCCACCGGGACAGGGAGGGTTGTACTCTTC
TRBV18	-	-	TRBJ2-7	CASSLLPGTSTYEQYF	TGTGCCAGCTCTCTCCTCCCAGGCACCTCGACCTACGAGCAGTACTTC
TRBV20-1	-	-	TRBJ2-3	CSASIGTTADTQYF	TGCAGTGCCAGTATTGGAACTACAGCGGATACGCAGTATTTT
TRBV7-2	-	TRBD2	TRBJ2-1	CASSWTGLAGEQFF	TGTGCCAGCAGCTGGACGGGACTAGCGGGGGAGCAGTTCTTC
TRBV19	few	-	TRBJ2-7	CASSIFSGYEQYF	TGTGCCAGTAGTATTTTTTCCGGGTACGAGCAGTACTTC
TRBV19	-	TRBD1	TRBJ1-5	CASRLAGTGVGQPQHF	TGTGCCAGTCGTTTGGCCGGGACAGGGGTCGGTCAGCCCCAGCATTTT
TRBV19	few	-	TRBJ1-4	CASSIRTATNEKLFF	TGTGCCAGTAGTATAAGGACAGCAACTAATGAAAAACTGTTTTTT
TRBV30	-	-	TRBJ2-7	CAWSGPGHETTYEQYF	TGTGCCTGGAGTGGGCCCGGACACGAGACGACCTACGAGCAGTACTTC
TRBV25-1	-	TRBD1	TRBJ2-5	CASSVHRGGGTQYF	TGTGCCAGCAGTGTTCACAGGGGTGGTGGGACCCAGTACTTC
TRBV5-1	few	TRBD1	TRBJ2-4	CASSLAPGGKNIQYF	TGCGCCAGCAGCTTGGCCCCAGGGGGCAAAAACATTCAGTACTTC
TRBV7-9	-	-	TRBJ1-4	CASSLPPASHEKLFF	TGTGCCAGCAGCTTACCCCCGGCGAGCCACGAAAAACTGTTTTTT